The T cell receptor beta chain under discussion was sequenced for a study of control samples from healthy donors and cancer patients. Measured with immunoSEQ multiplex PCR; TCRdb has only the in-frame clones, and not every one. Its listing shows 150,000 to 200,000 clones. CDR3 length: 15 amino acids. Trimming removed 2 bases from V and 1 base from J, with 11 bases in between. Germline CDR1 reads MNHNS; CDR2 reads SASEGT. V usage is TRBV6-1 and J usage is TRBJ2-5; maybe TRBD2 (5 bases). Material: blood. This clonotype was obtained from a woman younger than 45 in good health. CDR3 sequence: CASSEYRTSQETQYF. The CDR3 DNA follows: TGTGCCAGCAGTGAATACCGCACTAGCCAAGAGACCCAGTACTTC.